This T cell receptor (beta chain) originates from a study of blood T cell repertoires in COVID-19. Original data processing: How many nucleated cells were present was estimated from reference gene primer amplification. TCRdb keeps only in-frame clones here, not all; method: immunoSEQ multiplex PCR. V, J and clone size were drawn from that table, and D and trimming were deduced from the DNA. The table shows some 300,000 clones, with more than 85% occurring only once. This CDR3 comprises 15 residues. Germline values: CDR1 SGHDN, CDR2 FVKESK. Trimming removed 4 bases from V and 4 bases from J; junction bases left unmatched: 7.

This sequence joins TRBV14 and TRBJ1-2, with 9 bases lining up with TRBD1. The clonotype originates from a woman aged 30 to 39 who had recovered from COVID-19. Sequencing input: PBMCs or T cells enriched from blood (not recorded which). CDR3 DNA sequence: TGTGCCAGCAGCCCGACAGGGGGTCGGACCTATGGCTACACCTTC. It specifies CASSPTGGRTYGYTF.